The 5 T cell receptor beta chains in this list originate from one sample, sequenced in a study of T cell changes during pregnancy in multiple sclerosis. The table came from immunoSEQ multiplex PCR; TCRdb's copy has only in-frame clones and leaves some out. The table records fewer than 20,000 clones, 85% to 90% of them present only once. The input for sequencing was CD8+ T cells from peripheral blood mononuclear cells, taken after pregnancy. The receptor source for this set is a female donor with multiple sclerosis, enrolled in a pregnancy study.

This clone was counted only a few times. V usage is TRBV7-9 and J usage is TRBJ1-1; no clear D gene. In germline, CDR1 is SEHNR, CDR2 FQNEAQ (reference sequence). This CDR3 spans 13 amino acids. Trimming took 3 bases from V and 1 from J, leaving 6 bases between them. Here the CDR3 DNA reads TGTGCCAGCAGCTTTTCTACGAACACTGAAGCTTTCTTT. Translating gives CASSFSTNTEAFF.

This clone is medium-sized within its sample. V gene TRBV7-9 combines with J gene TRBJ2-3, with 8 nucleotides matching TRBD1. V trimming: 6 bases; J trimming: 1 base; junction bases outside the gene matches: 3. The CDR3 loop spans 14 amino acids. CDR1 is SEHNR, CDR2 FQNEAQ, per germline (reference sequence). The CDR3 here is CASRGQAGTDTQYF. The CDR3 DNA follows: TGTGCCAGCAGGGGACAGGCTGGCACAGATACGCAGTATTTT.

This chain uses TRBV6-5 with TRBJ2-7; the D is unclear. The CDR3 has 13 amino acids. Per germline, CDR1 MNHEY and CDR2 SVGAGI. V was cut by 7 bases and J by 5 bases, with 15 bases left in between. The CDR3 loop is CASIGVANNEQYF. DNA for the CDR3: TGTGCCAGCATTGGAGTAGCTAACAACGAGCAGTACTTC.

This clone occurred once. The J gene is TRBJ2-7, the V gene TRBV25-1; D is unclear. V lost 5 bases and J lost 6, with 8 bases in between. The CDR3 runs 11 residues. Germline V gene data show CDR1 as MGHDK and CDR2 as SYGVNS. The CDR3 here is CASSLSGEQYF. CDR3 sequence (DNA): TGTGCCAGCAGTCTATCAGGCGAGCAGTACTTC.

The genes are TRBV19 and TRBJ1-5, with D unclear. Germline CDR1 and CDR2: LNHDA and SQIVND (reference sequence). This CDR3 region has 15 residues. The V gene lost 3 bases and the J gene lost 3 bases, with 12 bases spanning the gap. As DNA, the CDR3 is TGTGCCAGTAGTATCGTCGGCGGAATCAATCAGCCCCAGCATTTT. The encoded protein is CASSIVGGINQPQHF.